This TCR beta chain was documented in a study of T cells in Graves' hyperthyroidism and ophthalmopathy. TCR beta CDR3 regions were amplified from RNA. First-round RT-PCR targeting the TCR CDR3 was performed with the HTBI primer set. TCRdb redid the calling of the multiplex PCR reads with MiXCR, one entry per CDR3 protein. The sample yields some 250,000 distinct CDR3 sequences, more than 14% seen once. Hyperthyroidism, newly diagnosed and lasting under 2 months, affected patients aged 18 to 65. Criteria for exclusion of patients were uncontrolled infection, other autoimmune disease, pregnancy or lactation. Predating any ophthalmopathy symptoms, the blood sample was taken at first hyperthyroidism diagnosis. PBMCs stemmed from more than 7.5 ml fresh peripheral blood. Trimming stripped 5 bases from V and 0 bases from J, with 14 bases between. Germline CDR1 reads SGHTA; CDR2 reads FQGTGA. This CDR3 region has 16 residues.

This clonotype was seen many times. The sequencing sample was made of blood. The clonotype originates from a woman in her thirties or forties with Graves' hyperthyroidism that later progressed to Graves' ophthalmopathy. The rearrangement uses TRBV7-3 and TRBJ2-1; D not certain. The CDR3 nucleotides are TGTGCCAGCAGCCCGCGACCCTCCGGCTCCTACAATGAGCAGTTCTTC. Residues: CASSPRPSGSYNEQFF.